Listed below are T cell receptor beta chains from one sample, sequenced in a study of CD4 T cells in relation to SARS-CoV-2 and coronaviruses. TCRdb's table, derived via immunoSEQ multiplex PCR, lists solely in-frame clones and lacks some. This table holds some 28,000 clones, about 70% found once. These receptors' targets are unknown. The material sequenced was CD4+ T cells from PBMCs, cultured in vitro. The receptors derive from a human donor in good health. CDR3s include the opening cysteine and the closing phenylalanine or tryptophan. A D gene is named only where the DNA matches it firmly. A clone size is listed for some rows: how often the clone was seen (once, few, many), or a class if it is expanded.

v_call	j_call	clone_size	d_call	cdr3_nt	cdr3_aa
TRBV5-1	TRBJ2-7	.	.	TGCGCCAGCAGCCTCTCCGCGGCCCACGAGCAGTACTTC	CASSLSAAHEQYF
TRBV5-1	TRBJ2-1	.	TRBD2	TGCGCCAGCAGCTTGGATACTAGCGGGGGGGCTGCTGAGCAGTTCTTC	CASSLDTSGGAAEQFF
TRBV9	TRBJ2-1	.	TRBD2	TGTGCCAGCAGCGTAGCTGGGCTAGCGGGAGGGAATTCCTACAATGAGCAGTTCTTC	CASSVAGLAGGNSYNEQFF
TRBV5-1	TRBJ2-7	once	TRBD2	TGCGCCAGCAGAACCGGGACTAGCGGGAGGGCGAGTGAGCAGTACTTC	CASRTGTSGRASEQYF
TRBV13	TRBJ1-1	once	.	TGTGCCAGCAGCTTATCGGCAGCGGCATTTATGAACACTGAAGCTTTCTTT	CASSLSAAAFMNTEAFF
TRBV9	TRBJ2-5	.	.	TGTGCCAGCAGCGTCTCGGGAGAGACCCAGTACTTC	CASSVSGETQYF
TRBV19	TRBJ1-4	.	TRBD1	TGTGCCAGTACCGGGACAGGGCCTGAAAAACTGTTTTTT	CASTGTGPEKLFF
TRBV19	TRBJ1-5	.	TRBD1	TGTGCCAGTAGTACAGGGACAGGGGCCTGGAGTCAGCCCCAGCATTTT	CASSTGTGAWSQPQHF
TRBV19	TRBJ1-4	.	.	TGTGCCAGTAGTATAGAGGGTGAAAAACTGTTTTTT	CASSIEGEKLFF
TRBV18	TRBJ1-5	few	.	TGTGCCAGCTCACCGGAGAGGGGCTCAGGGCAGCCCCAGCATTTT	CASSPERGSGQPQHF
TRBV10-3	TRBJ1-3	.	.	TGTGCCATCAGTGACGCAGCCTCTGGAAACACCATATATTTT	CAISDAASGNTIYF
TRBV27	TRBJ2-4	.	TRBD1	TGTGCCAGCAGTTTAAGCGGCGGGACAGGGGCTCTAAACATTCAGTACTTC	CASSLSGGTGALNIQYF
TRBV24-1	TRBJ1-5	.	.	TGTGCCACCAGTGATTTGAACGGCCCTCAGCATTTT	CATSDLNGPQHF
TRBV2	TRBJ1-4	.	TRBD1	TGTGCCACCGATACGACAGGGGGCGCGGGAGTGGGGAAAAAACTGTTTTTT	CATDTTGGAGVGKKLFF
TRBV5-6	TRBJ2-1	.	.	TGTGCCAGCAGCTTTAGTCTTGAGCAGTTCTTC	CASSFSLEQFF
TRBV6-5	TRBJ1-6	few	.	TGTGCCAGCAGTTACTCAGGACAGAGAAATTCACCCCTCCACTTT	CASSYSGQRNSPLHF
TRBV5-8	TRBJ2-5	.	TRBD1	TGTGCCAGCAGCAAATACGGGACAGATCAAGAGACCCAGTACTTC	CASSKYGTDQETQYF
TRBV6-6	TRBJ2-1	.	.	TGTGCCAGCAGTAGAGGGACCCTCAATGAGCAGTTCTTC	CASSRGTLNEQFF
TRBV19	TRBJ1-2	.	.	TGTGCCAGTAGTCCCCGTCCCGGACGAGACTATGGCTACACCTTC	CASSPRPGRDYGYTF
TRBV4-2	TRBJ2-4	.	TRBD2	TGTGCCAGCAGCCAATCAGCGACTAGCGGGACCCTACTAGCCAAAAACATTCAGTACTTC	CASSQSATSGTLLAKNIQYF
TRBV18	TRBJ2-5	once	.	TGTGCCAGCTCACCTTCGACTACGCCCGAGGGGACCCAGTACTTC	CASSPSTTPEGTQYF
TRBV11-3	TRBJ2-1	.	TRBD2	TGTGCCAGCAGCGTCGGGACTAGTGACAATGAGCAGTTCTTC	CASSVGTSDNEQFF
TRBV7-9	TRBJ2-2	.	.	TGTGCCAGCAGCTCCCGCGGACCGGCGAACACCGGGGAGCTGTTTTTT	CASSSRGPANTGELFF
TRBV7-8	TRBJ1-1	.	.	TGTGCCAGCAGCCCACCACAGTTTTTTACAGGGACGGTTTGGGTCACTGAAGCTTTCTTT	CASSPPQFFTGTVWVTEAFF
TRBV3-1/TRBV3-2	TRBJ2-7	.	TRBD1	TGTGCCAGCAGCCAAGATGGGCCGGGACAGGGGGCCTACGAGCAGTACTTC	CASSQDGPGQGAYEQYF
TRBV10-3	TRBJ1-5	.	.	TGTGCCATCAGTGAGTCGGGGCAGAGCAATCAGCCCCAGCATTTT	CAISESGQSNQPQHF
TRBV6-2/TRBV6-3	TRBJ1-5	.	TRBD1	TGTGCCAGCAGGCCTATGACAGGGCTCAATCAGCCCCAGCATTTT	CASRPMTGLNQPQHF
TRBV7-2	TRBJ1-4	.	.	TGTGCCAGCAGCACCACGACGATGTCGGAAAAACTGTTTTTT	CASSTTTMSEKLFF
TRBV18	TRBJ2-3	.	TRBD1	TGTGCCAGCTCACCCAACACAGGGGGCGCCGTAGATACGCAGTATTTT	CASSPNTGGAVDTQYF
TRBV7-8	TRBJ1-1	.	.	TGTGCCAGCAGCTTCCAGGGGAACACTGAAGCTTTCTTT	CASSFQGNTEAFF
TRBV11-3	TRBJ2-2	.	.	TGTGCCAGCAGCTTAAATTTGGGCGTCGTCGGGGGCAAGAACACCGGGGAGCTGTTTTTT	CASSLNLGVVGGKNTGELFF
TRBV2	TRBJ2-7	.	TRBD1	TGTGCCAGCAGTTGGGACAGGGGCGAGCAGTACTTC	CASSWDRGEQYF
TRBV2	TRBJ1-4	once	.	TGTGCCAGCAGTGGGCTAACGGGGGAAAAACTGTTTTTT	CASSGLTGEKLFF
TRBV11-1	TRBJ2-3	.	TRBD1	TGTGCCAGCAGCCGGGACAGGGGTACAGATACGCAGTATTTT	CASSRDRGTDTQYF
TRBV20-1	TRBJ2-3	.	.	TGCAGTGTCGGGGTTACAGATACGCAGTATTTT	CSVGVTDTQYF
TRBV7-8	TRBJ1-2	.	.	TGTGCCAGCAGGGGGGACGTCGGCTATGGCTACACCTTC	CASRGDVGYGYTF
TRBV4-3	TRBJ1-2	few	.	TGCGCCAGCAGCCCAGGGATTCAGGGAAACTATGGCTACACCTTC	CASSPGIQGNYGYTF
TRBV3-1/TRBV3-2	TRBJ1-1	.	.	TGTGCCAGCAGCCAAGAGGACCGATGGAGCACTGAAGCTTTCTTT	CASSQEDRWSTEAFF
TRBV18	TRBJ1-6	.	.	TGTGCCAGCTCATCAGGCGGGGACCGTGGGGCCTATTCACCCCTCCACTTT	CASSSGGDRGAYSPLHF
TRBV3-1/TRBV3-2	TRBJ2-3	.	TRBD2	TGTGCCAGCAGCCAAGATGGACTAGATACAGATACGCAGTATTTT	CASSQDGLDTDTQYF
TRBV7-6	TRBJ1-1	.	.	TGTGCCAGCGGACCTAAGGGGCATGCAAACACTGAAGCTTTCTTT	CASGPKGHANTEAFF
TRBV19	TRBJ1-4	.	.	TGTGCCAGTAGTTCGCAAACAACTAATGAAAAACTGTTTTTT	CASSSQTTNEKLFF
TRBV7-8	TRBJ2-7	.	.	TGTGCCAGCAGCGCCAGGAGGTTGACCCGCGAGCAGTACTTC	CASSARRLTREQYF
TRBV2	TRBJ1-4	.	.	TGTGCCAGCAGTGCGCAGGGAGAATATGAAAAACTGTTTTTT	CASSAQGEYEKLFF
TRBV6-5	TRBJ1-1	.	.	TGTGCCAGCAGTACTTCAGGGACCAACACTGAAGCTTTCTTT	CASSTSGTNTEAFF
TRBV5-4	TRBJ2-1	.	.	TGTGCCAGCGGTTTTGTGTCCTTCTCCTACAATGAGCAGTTCTTC	CASGFVSFSYNEQFF
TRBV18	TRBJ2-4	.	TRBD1	TGTGCCAGCTCACCGGGGACAGGAGGTATAGCCAAAAACATTCAGTACTTC	CASSPGTGGIAKNIQYF
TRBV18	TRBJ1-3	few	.	TGTGCCAGCTCCCCGGCCCCGGAGAGTGGAAACACCATATATTTT	CASSPAPESGNTIYF